These 8 T cell receptor beta chains came from one sample sequenced in a study of cytomegalovirus exposure and HLA in healthy donors. Primers for the PCR totalled 60 Vbeta and 13 Jbeta. Generated by immunoSEQ multiplex PCR, the TCRdb table keeps only in-frame clones and is missing some. The sample has about 160,000 clones; approximately 80% are singletons. Sequencing used PBMCs. The receptors derive from a man over 45 in good health and CMV-seropositive.

Comments on this clone: One end of the junction fails to match germline, which may point to a read error. V usage is TRBV19 and J usage is TRBJ2-1, with unresolved D. CDR3 length: 11 residues. From germline, CDR1 is LNHDA and CDR2 SQIVND (reference sequence). CDR3 in amino acids: CASTSHNEQFF. For the CDR3, the DNA is TGTGCCAGTACCTCCCACAATGAGCAGTTCTTC. Looking up the rest from reference TRBV19 and TRBJ2-1 gives the full variable domain: DGGITQSPKYLFRKEGQNVTLSCEQNLNHDAMYWYRQDPGQGLRLIYYSQIVNDFQKGDIAEGYSVSREKKESFPLTVTSAQKNPTAFYLCASTSHNEQFFGPGTRLTVL.

The chain joins TRBV28 to TRBJ1-4; D is undetermined. V shed 2 bases and J shed 8 bases, with 12 bases lying between them. CDR3 size: 14 residues. Germline V gene sequence: CDR1 MDHEN, CDR2 SYDVKM. The CDR3 spells CASSLTGSREKLFF. CDR3 nucleotides: TGTGCCAGCAGTTTAACGGGGTCGAGGGAAAAACTGTTTTTT.

This clone has only a few counts. The V gene is TRBV6-6, the J gene TRBJ2-7, with 8 bases that match TRBD2. V was pared by 6 bases and J by 6 bases, with 10 bases of the junction left unmatched. Germline assignment: CDR1 MNHNY and CDR2 SVGAGI (reference sequence). CDR3 size: 14 residues. CDR3 nucleotide sequence: TGTGCCAGCAGATCCTCGGGACTAGTGGGCGAGCAGTACTTC. Translating gives CASRSSGLVGEQYF.

This clone was detected only a few times. This chain links TRBV7-9 with TRBJ1-5; 9 bases fit TRBD1. Per the germline V gene, CDR1 is SEHNR and CDR2 is FQNEAQ (reference sequence). Trimming removed 5 bases from V and 3 bases from J; junction bases left unmatched: 11. The CDR3 length is 17 residues. CDR3 residues: CASSLGFGTGTNQPQHF. As DNA, the CDR3 is TGTGCCAGCAGCCTAGGTTTTGGGACAGGGACCAATCAGCCCCAGCATTTT.

The rearrangement links TRBV18 to TRBJ2-2; 14 positions agree with TRBD2. V dropped 6 bases and J dropped 4; count of bases not matched to a gene: 13. CDR3 length equals 19 residues. Per the germline V gene, CDR1 is KGHSH and CDR2 is LQKENI. The chain's CDR3 is CASSPLKGTSGGVTGELFF. As DNA, the CDR3 is TGTGCCAGCTCGCCCCTCAAGGGGACTAGCGGGGGCGTCACCGGGGAGCTGTTTTTT.

The V call is TRBV15, the J call TRBJ1-1, with a weak D call TRBD1 (6 bases). Trimming took off 9 bases at V and 3 bases at J, with 26 bases between the two ends. The CDR3 extends over 17 amino acids. In germline, CDR1 is LNHNV, CDR2 YYDKDF (reference sequence). In DNA form, the CDR3 reads TGTGCCACAGACCGGGACATCCATCCCTATACTGACACTGAAGCTTTCTTT. This gives the protein CATDRDIHPYTDTEAFF.

The CDR3 region has the DNA TGTGCCAGCAGTGGAGACAGGGTAACTGAAGCTTTCTTT. Its translation is CASSGDRVTEAFF. V and J are TRBV2 and TRBJ1-1; TRBD1 agrees at 7 bases. The germline CDR1 and CDR2 sequences are SNHLY and FYNNEI. The junction had 4 bases not matched to a gene; V was cut back by 4 bases and J by 5 bases. This CDR3 has 13 residues.

V is TRBV7-9 and J is TRBJ2-3; no clear D. Germline CDR1 SEHNR, CDR2 FQNEAQ (reference sequence). The CDR3 loop spans 15 amino acids. The V gene lost 4 bases and the J gene lost 0 bases, with 11 bases spanning the gap. CDR3 sequence: CASSSLSSSTDTQYF. The DNA for the CDR3 is TGTGCCAGCAGCTCCCTATCTTCTAGCACAGATACGCAGTATTTT.